This TCR beta chain was documented in a study of CD8 T cells in Susac syndrome. Reverse transcription of 0.5 to 1 ug RNA was performed with random hexamers. Across 54 Vbeta and 13 Jbeta, TCR beta CDR3 was amplified with immunoSEQ multiplex PCR. TCRdb called the immunoSEQ multiplex PCR reads again in MiXCR, with one record for every CDR3 protein. This sample has 110,000 or so distinct CDR3 sequences; nearly 95% occur once, and the top ten carry around 0.15%. V was shortened by 6 bases and J by 4 bases, with 10 bases between the two germline ends. CDR3 length: 12 residues. Germline CDR1 reads SQVTM; CDR2 reads ANQGSEA. This clonotype was seen just once.

This sequence joins TRBV29-1 and TRBJ2-1, with D possibly matching TRBD1 (6 bases). What was sequenced was CD4+ T cells from PBMCs. This TCR came from a human donor in good health. CDR3 sequence (DNA): TGCAGCGTAACTCAGGGGTACAATGAGCAGTTCTTC. The encoded protein is CSVTQGYNEQFF.